These 25 T cell receptor beta chains were sequenced from one sample in a study of PD-L1 blockade in urothelial cancer. TCRdb keeps only in-frame clones here, not all; method: immunoSEQ multiplex PCR. The sample lists around 25,000 clones, around 85% occurring once. The specimen comprised PBMCs, sampled around atezolizumab (anti-PD-L1) treatment. Receptors were obtained from a man aged 50-60 years with urothelial cancer.

CDR3 protein: CASSLDVLAKNIQYF. CDR3 coding DNA: TGCGCCAGCAGCCTGGATGTACTAGCCAAAAACATTCAGTACTTC. The J gene is TRBJ2-4, the V gene TRBV5-1, with unresolved D. The CDR3 length is 15 residues. CDR1 is SGHRS, CDR2 YFSETQ, per germline. Trimming removed 4 bases at V and 0 bases at J, with 11 bases between.

This chain connects TRBV11-2 to TRBJ2-1; D is possibly TRBD2 (6 bases). The CDR3 length is 14 residues. Looked up from germline, CDR1 is SGHAT and CDR2 is FQNNGV. V was pared by 4 bases and J by 3 bases, with 10 bases between. The DNA for the CDR3 is TGTGCCAGCAGCTCCACGACTAGCTACAATGAGCAGTTCTTC. Translated, it gives CASSSTTSYNEQFF.

J is TRBJ2-7 and V is TRBV5-1, with 8 bases aligning to TRBD1. The CDR3 contains 13 residues. CDR1 SGHRS and CDR2 YFSETQ come from the germline V gene. The V segment lost 5 bases and the J segment 4 bases; nucleotides outside the gene matches: 5. CDR3 loop: CASSPTGGYEQYF. The CDR3 DNA reads TGCGCCAGCAGTCCTACAGGGGGTTACGAGCAGTACTTC.

This clone was counted a few times. The genes are TRBV5-6 and TRBJ2-7, with unresolved D. The V end lost 6 bases, the J end lost 4 bases, and 8 bases lay between the germline ends. CDR1 and CDR2 (germline): SGHDT, YYEEEE. The CDR3 sequence is 11 residues long. The CDR3, as DNA: TGTGCCAGCAACTCTTATTACGAGCAGTACTTC. It yields the protein CASNSYYEQYF.

This sequence joins TRBV7-2 and TRBJ2-1; maybe TRBD1 (6 bases). Germline loops: CDR1 SGHTA, CDR2 FQGNSA. Trimming removed 5 bases at V and 3 bases at J, with 14 bases between. The length of the CDR3 is 15 residues. CDR3 bases: TGTGCCAGCAGCCTCTGGACAGACTACTACAATGAGCAGTTCTTC. It specifies CASSLWTDYYNEQFF.

This clone appeared a few times. The chain couples TRBV18 to TRBJ1-1; no clear D. Per germline, CDR1 KGHSH and CDR2 LQKENI. The germline V and J ends were trimmed by 3 bases and 6 bases, with 14 bases remaining between them. This CDR3 comprises 14 residues. This chain's CDR3 is CASSPKGGPAEAFF. The DNA of the CDR3 is TGTGCCAGCTCACCTAAAGGTGGGCCAGCTGAAGCTTTCTTT.

The chain carries TRBV29-1 and TRBJ1-1; maybe TRBD1 (5 bases). Germline CDR1 SQVTM, CDR2 ANQGSEA. The CDR3 runs 11 residues. Here the CDR3 reads CSHTGNTEAFF. CDR3 in DNA: TGCAGTCATACAGGGAACACTGAAGCTTTCTTT.

The chain couples TRBV27 to TRBJ2-1; no definite D call. The CDR3 has 14 amino acids. The V gene's germline CDR1 is MNHEY and CDR2 SMNVEV (reference sequence). The V end was cut by 4 bases, the J end by 3 bases, with 10 bases between. The CDR3 loop is CASSYSRIYNEQFF. DNA for the CDR3: TGTGCCAGCAGTTACAGCCGTATCTACAATGAGCAGTTCTTC.

The chain recombines TRBV9 with TRBJ2-3; D unresolved. CDR1 is SGDLS and CDR2 is YYNGEE in the germline V gene. The length of the CDR3 is 15 residues. The V gene lost 3 bases and the J gene lost 0 bases, with 11 bases spanning the gap. Here the CDR3 reads CASSEVAESTDTQYF. CDR3 nucleotides: TGTGCCAGCAGCGAGGTGGCGGAAAGCACAGATACGCAGTATTTT.

This chain connects TRBV27 to TRBJ1-2, with D possibly matching TRBD1 (5 bases). Between the trimmed V and J ends, which lost 3 bases and 2 bases, there was a span of 7 bases. CDR1 is MNHEY, CDR2 SMNVEV, per germline (reference sequence). The CDR3 has 13 residues. The CDR3 spells CASSFDRNYGYTF. The CDR3 coding sequence is TGTGCCAGCAGTTTCGACAGAAACTATGGCTACACCTTC.

This chain links TRBV7-9 with TRBJ2-3; 9 bases align to TRBD1. The trim removed 4 bases at V and 7 bases at J, leaving 6 bases unmatched. Germline lookup yields CDR1 SEHNR and CDR2 FQNEAQ (reference sequence). The CDR3 runs 14 residues. CDR3 coding DNA: TGTGCCAGCAGCTCGGGGACAGGGAAGAATACGCAGTATTTT. Protein sequence: CASSSGTGKNTQYF. The variable domain in full, completed from reference TRBV7-9 and TRBJ2-3, reads DTGVSQNPRHKITKRGQNVTFRCDPISEHNRLYWYRQTLGQGPEFLTYFQNEAQLEKSRLLSDRFSAERPKGSFSTLEIQRTEQGDSAMYLCASSSGTGKNTQYFGPGTRLTVL.

The chain employs TRBV15 and TRBJ2-2; the D gene is possibly TRBD1 (5 bases). Germline assignment: CDR1 LNHNV and CDR2 YYDKDF (reference sequence). V lost 10 bases, J lost 1 base, and 10 bases lay in between. This CDR3 is 13 amino acids long. Written as DNA, the CDR3 is TGTGCCATGTCTAGGGGGAACACCGGGGAGCTGTTTTTT. Amino acid sequence: CAMSRGNTGELFF.

The V gene is TRBV4-3, the J gene TRBJ1-2, with D possibly being TRBD1 (5 bases). The germline V gene encodes CDR1 LGHNA and CDR2 YSLEER. This CDR3 spans 15 amino acids. Trimming took off 0 bases at V and 4 bases at J, with 12 bases between the two ends. The CDR3 bases are TGCGCCAGCAGCCAAGAGGCCCGGGGGGGCTATGGCTACACCTTC. Translation gives CASSQEARGGYGYTF.

This clone was seen once. The V gene is TRBV11-2, the J gene TRBJ2-5; D remains unclear. The CDR3 has 12 amino acids. The germline V and J ends were trimmed by 0 bases and 7 bases, with 6 bases remaining between them. CDR1 is SGHAT, CDR2 FQNNGV, per germline. For the CDR3, the DNA is TGTGCCAGCAGCTTAGAATACGGGACCCAGTACTTC. This gives the protein CASSLEYGTQYF.

This sequence joins TRBV7-3 and TRBJ1-2, with 9 bases aligning to TRBD1. CDR1 and CDR2 (germline): SGHTA, FQGTGA. Trimming removed 3 bases from V and 3 bases from J; junction bases left unmatched: 2. This CDR3 has 14 amino acids. CDR3 sequence: CASSLDRGDYGYTF. CDR3 nucleotide sequence: TGTGCCAGCAGCTTGGACAGGGGTGACTATGGCTACACCTTC. The full variable domain, completed using reference TRBV7-3 and TRBJ1-2, is GAGVSQTPSNKVTEKGKYVELRCDPISGHTALYWYRQSLGQGPEFLIYFQGTGAADDSGLPNDRFFAVRPEGSVSTLKIQRTERGDSAVYLCASSLDRGDYGYTFGSGTRLTVV.

The chain combines TRBV2 with TRBJ2-3; D may be TRBD2 (5 bases). The CDR3 has 15 residues. V lost 4 bases and J 5 bases, leaving 16 bases between the germline ends. CDR1 and CDR2 from the germline V gene are SNHLY and FYNNEI. The CDR3 reads CASSAPRRVVDTQYF. The CDR3 DNA sequence: TGTGCCAGCAGTGCCCCCCGGCGGGTTGTAGATACGCAGTATTTT. Variable domain in full (rest from reference TRBV2 and TRBJ2-3): EPEVTQTPSHQVTQMGQEVILRCVPISNHLYFYWYRQILGQKVEFLVSFYNNEISEKSEIFDDQFSVERPDGSNFTLKIRSTKLEDSAMYFCASSAPRRVVDTQYFGPGTRLTVL.

V and J are TRBV27 and TRBJ1-5, with 8 nucleotides matching TRBD1. Looked up from germline, CDR1 is MNHEY and CDR2 is SMNVEV (reference sequence). The CDR3 covers 15 residues. The V and J ends lost 5 bases and 2 bases, in that order; junction bases with no gene match: 5. CDR3 in amino acids: CASSPDRGRNQPQHF. DNA of the CDR3: TGTGCCAGCAGTCCCGACAGGGGCCGCAATCAGCCCCAGCATTTT.

This rearrangement joins TRBV10-3 to TRBJ1-1; D not resolved. The CDR3 totals 12 residues. Between the trimmed V and J ends, which lost 4 bases and 3 bases, there was a span of 6 bases. In germline, CDR1 is ENHRY, CDR2 SYGVKD. CDR3 DNA: TGTGCCATCAGTGGGAGCCACACTGAAGCTTTCTTT. This encodes CAISGSHTEAFF.

The chain has TRBV27 and TRBJ1-1, with 8 bases aligning to TRBD1. The germline CDR1 and CDR2 sequences are MNHEY and SMNVEV (reference sequence). This CDR3 comprises 16 residues. J lost 1 base, V lost 2 bases, and 6 bases had no gene match. The CDR3, as DNA: TGTGCCAGCAGTTTAGGTACAGGGGGTAGGAACACTGAAGCTTTCTTT. Amino acids: CASSLGTGGRNTEAFF.

The chain employs TRBV15 and TRBJ1-1; a weak D match, TRBD1 (5 bases). The length of the CDR3 is 13 residues. From germline, CDR1 is LNHNV and CDR2 YYDKDF (reference sequence). V lost 0 bases and J lost 7, with 9 bases in between. The chain's CDR3 is CATSRDLGLEAFF. As DNA, the CDR3 is TGTGCCACCAGCAGAGATCTGGGGCTTGAAGCTTTCTTT.

The chain links TRBV5-1 to TRBJ2-5; tentatively, D is TRBD1 (6 bases). The CDR3 is 13 amino acids. Germline CDR1 and CDR2: SGHRS and YFSETQ. Trimming shortened V by 2 bases and J by 3 bases, and 8 bases separated the two germline ends. The CDR3 here is CASSFPGEETQYF. The CDR3 DNA follows: TGCGCCAGCAGCTTCCCAGGGGAAGAGACCCAGTACTTC.

This chain links TRBV5-4 with TRBJ2-7; TRBD1 agrees at 7 bases. CDR1 is SGHNT, CDR2 YYREEE, per germline (reference sequence). V lost 4 bases and J lost 5; bases outside the gene matches: 6. The CDR3 extends over 13 amino acids. CDR3 sequence: CASSKQDRDEQYF. The CDR3 nucleotides read TGTGCCAGCAGCAAACAAGACAGGGACGAGCAGTACTTC.

The V and J genes are TRBV20-1 and TRBJ2-1; maybe TRBD2 (5 bases). CDR1 DFQATT and CDR2 SNEGSKA come from the germline V gene (reference sequence). This CDR3 comprises 11 residues. With 7 bases removed from V and 5 bases from J, the gap between germline ends came to 9 bases. This chain's CDR3 is CSGGSNNEQFF. CDR3 sequence (DNA): TGCAGTGGTGGGAGCAACAATGAGCAGTTCTTC.

The J gene is TRBJ1-1, the V gene TRBV28; maybe TRBD1 (5 bases). Germline V gene data show CDR1 as MDHEN and CDR2 as SYDVKM. The CDR3 sequence is 15 residues long. V was cut by 5 bases and J by 5 bases, with 18 bases left in between. The CDR3, as DNA: TGTGCCAGCAGTAGCCCGGGGGTCGCTGGGACTGAAGCTTTCTTT. This codes for CASSSPGVAGTEAFF.

This chain connects TRBV27 to TRBJ1-5; TRBD1 matches 8 bases. V was pared by 4 bases and J by 7 bases, with 12 bases of the junction left unmatched. The CDR3 is 16 amino acids. CDR1 MNHEY and CDR2 SMNVEV come from the germline V gene (reference sequence). DNA for the CDR3: TGTGCCAGCAGTTCCACCCGTACAGGGGGTTTACAGCCCCAGCATTTT. Amino acids: CASSSTRTGGLQPQHF.